The clone carrying this T cell receptor beta chain was found many times. CDR3 length: 15 amino acids. CDR1 and CDR2 from the germline V gene are KGHSH and LQKENI. V gave up 2 bases and J gave up 3 bases; unmatched junction bases: 7. Libraries were prepared by immunoSEQ multiplex PCR; TCRdb keeps only in-frame clonotypes and omits some of them. The sample carries over 850,000 clones, about 84% recorded once. The data belong to a study of shared clonotypes between healthy human individuals. Both subsets, CD45RA+ naive and CD45RA-negative memory, were split from the CD4+ cells. Sequences were obtained from memory CD4+ T cells from PBMCs. Subset given: CD45RA-negative fraction. The chain carries TRBV18 and TRBJ2-7; TRBD2 matches at 7 bases. The TCR was taken from a man aged 18 to 29 in good health. Some clones in this sample may be carry-over from other donors' samples. The CDR3 sequence: CASSPSGRESYEQYF. The DNA for the CDR3 is TGTGCCAGCTCACCATCGGGGCGGGAGAGCTACGAGCAGTACTTC.